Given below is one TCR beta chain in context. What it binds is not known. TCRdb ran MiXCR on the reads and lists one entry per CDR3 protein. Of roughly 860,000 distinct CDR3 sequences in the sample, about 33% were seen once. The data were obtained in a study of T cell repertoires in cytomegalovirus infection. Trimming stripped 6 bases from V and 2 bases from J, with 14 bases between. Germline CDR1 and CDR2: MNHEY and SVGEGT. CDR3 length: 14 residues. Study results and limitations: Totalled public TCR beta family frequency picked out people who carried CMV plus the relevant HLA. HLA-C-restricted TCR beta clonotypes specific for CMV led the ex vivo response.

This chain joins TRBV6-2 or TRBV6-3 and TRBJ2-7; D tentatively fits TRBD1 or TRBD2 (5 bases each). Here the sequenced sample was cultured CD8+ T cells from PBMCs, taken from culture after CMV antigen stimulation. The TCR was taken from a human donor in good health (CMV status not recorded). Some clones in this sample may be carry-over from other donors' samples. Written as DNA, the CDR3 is TGTGCCAGCAGGCCGGGGCATAAAGCCTACGAGCAGTACTTC. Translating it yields CASRPGHKAYEQYF.